The 18 T cell receptor beta chains in this list originate from one sample, sequenced in a study of identical twins. TCRdb redid the calling of the 5' RACE reads with MiXCR, one entry per CDR3 protein. The top ten clones hold 13% to 15% of a sample with some 250,000 distinct CDR3 sequences, 6.5% to 8% of them seen once. Separately, the same data were catalogued under a study of T cells expressing NK-cell markers.

The sample was CD8+ T cells sorted from blood. The receptors derive from a woman younger than 30 in good health.

This clonotype was recorded many times. V is TRBV5-1 and J is TRBJ2-1, with unresolved D. V lost 7 bases, J lost 5 bases, and 19 bases lay in between. Per the germline V gene, CDR1 is SGHRS and CDR2 is YFSETQ. This CDR3 comprises 15 residues. CDR3 bases: TGCGCCAGCGGTCGTCGCCTTCACACCGACAATGAGCAGTTCTTC. As protein: CASGRRLHTDNEQFF.

Many counts were recorded for this clonotype. As DNA, the CDR3 is TGTGCCAGCAGTTTGGGAATACTCTCCTACGAGCAGTACTTC. It yields the protein CASSLGILSYEQYF. The chain carries TRBV6-5 and TRBJ2-7; D is ambiguous. Germline values: CDR1 MNHEY, CDR2 SVGAGI. V was clipped by 4 bases and J by 0 bases, with 10 bases between them. The CDR3 has 14 residues.

This chain uses TRBV7-6 with TRBJ1-5; D is ambiguous. V lost 0 bases and J 3 bases, leaving 6 bases between the germline ends. The CDR3 spans 14 residues. From germline, CDR1 is SGHVS and CDR2 FNYEAQ. The CDR3 DNA sequence: TGTGCCAGCAGCTTAGCGGCGGCCAATCAGCCCCAGCATTTT. Protein sequence: CASSLAAANQPQHF. The full variable domain, with the rest looked up from reference TRBV7-6 and TRBJ1-5, is GAGVSQSPRYKVTKRGQDVALRCDPISGHVSLYWYRQALGQGPEFLTYFNYEAQQDKSGLPNDRFSAERPEGSISTLTIQRTEQRDSAMYRCASSLAAANQPQHFGDGTRLSIL.

The genes are TRBV4-1 and TRBJ1-1; possibly TRBD1 for D (6 bases). The CDR3 is made up of 15 amino acids. Germline CDR1 and CDR2: MGHRA and YSYEKL. Between the trimmed V and J ends, which lost 6 bases and 3 bases, there was a span of 17 bases. CDR3 DNA: TGCGCCAGCAGTCTGCGAAGGACAGAGCACACTGAAGCTTTCTTT. Its protein product is CASSLRRTEHTEAFF.

J is TRBJ2-3 and V is TRBV6-5; TRBD2 agrees at 10 bases. Germline values: CDR1 MNHEY, CDR2 SVGAGI. This CDR3 has 18 amino acids. V dropped 0 bases and J dropped 1; count of bases not matched to a gene: 7. In DNA, the CDR3 is TGTGCCAGCAGTTACTCCATAAACCTAGCGGGAGGCACAGATACGCAGTATTTT. This translates into CASSYSINLAGGTDTQYF.

This clonotype was seen repeatedly, ten times or more. The gene calls are TRBV9 and TRBJ2-3; maybe TRBD1 (6 bases). The V gene lost 4 bases and the J gene lost 4 bases, with 10 bases spanning the gap. The CDR3 contains 13 residues. In germline, CDR1 is SGDLS, CDR2 YYNGEE. In nucleotides, the CDR3 is TGTGCCAGCAGCACCTGGGGGCCAGATACGCAGTATTTT. Its protein is CASSTWGPDTQYF.

The sample holds many counts of this clonotype. J is TRBJ1-1 and V is TRBV6-2 or TRBV6-3; maybe TRBD1 (5 bases). Germline V gene data show CDR1 as MNHEY and CDR2 as SVGEGT. V gave up 5 bases and J gave up 8 bases, with 24 bases separating them. CDR3 size: 16 residues. The chain's CDR3 is CASSVRFRDLEAEAFF. Written as DNA, the CDR3 is TGTGCCAGCAGTGTACGGTTCCGGGACCTAGAGGCGGAAGCTTTCTTT.

This chain joins TRBV4-3 and TRBJ2-7; D gene uncertain. V gave up 4 bases and J gave up 2 bases, with 12 bases separating them. From germline, CDR1 is LGHNA and CDR2 YSLEER. The CDR3 sequence is 14 residues long. The CDR3 DNA reads TGCGCCAGCAGCCCCGACCGACTCCCCTACGAGCAGTACTTC. Its translation: CASSPDRLPYEQYF.

The chain combines TRBV7-9 with TRBJ2-7; D is undetermined. V lost 1 base to trimming and J lost 8 bases, with 3 bases between them. The CDR3 is 10 residues long. Looked up from germline, CDR1 is SEHNR and CDR2 is FQNEAQ (reference sequence). The CDR3 region has the DNA TGTGCCAGCAGCTTAGACCAGCAGTACTTC. Protein sequence: CASSLDQQYF.

The V call is TRBV5-1, the J call TRBJ1-2, with TRBD1 matching 8 bases. CDR1 and CDR2 from the germline V gene are SGHRS and YFSETQ. Losses at the gene ends were 4 bases for V and 6 bases for J; bases not matched to a gene: 14. The CDR3 consists of 16 residues. The CDR3 nucleotides read TGCGCCAGCAGCACCGGACAGGGATCGTTTTCTGATGGCTACACCTTC. This encodes CASSTGQGSFSDGYTF. Drawing the rest from reference TRBV5-1 and TRBJ1-2, the complete variable domain is KAGVTQTPRYLIKTRGQQVTLSCSPISGHRSVSWYQQTPGQGLQFLFEYFSETQRNKGNFPGRFSGRQFSNSRSEMNVSTLELGDSALYLCASSTGQGSFSDGYTFGSGTRLTVV.

This clonotype came up a few times. The rearrangement links TRBV15 to TRBJ2-5; D is uncertain. V lost 0 bases to trimming and J lost 2 bases, with 10 bases between them. Germline V gene lookup returns CDR1 LNHNV and CDR2 YYDKDF (reference sequence). The CDR3 runs to 15 residues. The CDR3 reads CATSRDGTFQETQYF. CDR3 DNA sequence: TGTGCCACCAGCAGAGATGGAACATTTCAAGAGACCCAGTACTTC.

The chain carries TRBV2 and TRBJ1-4, with D possibly TRBD1 on 6 matching bases. Trimming cost V 3 bases and J 7 bases, with 24 bases left between them. This CDR3 comprises 18 residues. The germline CDR1 and CDR2 sequences are SNHLY and FYNNEI. The CDR3 DNA sequence: TGTGCCAGCAGTGACCCGGGGGGCGCAAATAGTTCTGGTGAAAAACTGTTTTTT. Translation: CASSDPGGANSSGEKLFF.

This clonotype has ten or more counts. CDR3 sequence (DNA): TGCAGCGTTGAGCGGGAACGCTACCAAGAGACCCAGTACTTC. This codes for CSVERERYQETQYF. J is TRBJ2-5 and V is TRBV29-1, with D possibly being TRBD2 (6 bases). The V end was cut by 3 bases, the J end by 0 bases, with 11 bases between. Per germline, CDR1 SQVTM and CDR2 ANQGSEA. The CDR3 extends over 14 amino acids.

A remark on this clonotype: Compared with germline, one end of the junction differs, possibly owing to a read error. The chain combines TRBV3-1 with TRBJ2-5; unclear D gene. CDR1 is LGHDT, CDR2 YNNKEL, per germline (reference sequence). The CDR3 length is 19 residues. For the CDR3, the DNA is TGTGCCAGCAGTCAAGCGAGGCGGAGCCTGTACCGTGGACAAGAGACCCAGTACTTC. The encoded protein is CASSQARRSLYRGQETQYF.

The sample holds many counts of this clonotype. The chain carries TRBV12-3 or TRBV12-4 and TRBJ2-1; no clear D. Trimming cost V 3 bases and J 5 bases, with 11 bases left between them. The CDR3 has 14 residues. The CDR3 region has the DNA TGTGCCAGCAGTTTCTCTGCGGTCGACAATGAGCAGTTCTTC. Translated: CASSFSAVDNEQFF.

The chain is built from TRBV7-3 and TRBJ1-4; D is ambiguous. V lost 0 bases and J lost 6, with 23 bases in between. This CDR3 has 19 residues. From germline, CDR1 is SGHTA and CDR2 FQGTGA. The CDR3 nucleotides read TGTGCCAGCAGCTTAACCGAAAAGGACGGGCGTTTGACATATGAAAAACTGTTTTTT. Residues: CASSLTEKDGRLTYEKLFF.

The chain joins TRBV7-6 to TRBJ2-2; TRBD2 matches 10 bases. CDR3 length: 14 amino acids. Trimming took 6 bases from V and 4 from J; bases not matched to a gene: 2. Per the germline V gene, CDR1 is SGHVS and CDR2 is FNYEAQ. The CDR3 DNA follows: TGTGCCAGCAGTTGGACTAGCGGCACCGGGGAGCTGTTTTTT. As protein: CASSWTSGTGELFF.

This clonotype was found many times. J is TRBJ2-2 and V is TRBV7-9; D not resolved. The CDR3 has 13 amino acids. The V end was cut by 5 bases, the J end by 7 bases, with 11 bases between. Germline V lookup: CDR1 SEHNR, CDR2 FQNEAQ (reference sequence). The CDR3 region is CASSTRQGGELFF. The CDR3 DNA follows: TGTGCCAGCAGCACCCGACAAGGCGGGGAGCTGTTTTTT.